This record concerns one T cell receptor beta chain sequence. Trimming shortened V by 0 bases and J by 6 bases, and 6 bases separated the two germline ends. The CDR3 is made up of 12 amino acids. Per the germline V gene, CDR1 is SEHNR and CDR2 is FQNEAQ (reference sequence). Generated by immunoSEQ multiplex PCR, the TCRdb table keeps only in-frame clones and is missing some. In the table there are roughly 9,100 clones, around 82% of which are singletons. This specimen comes from a study of T cell repertoires in ileal Crohn's disease. This clonotype originated in an adult with Crohn's disease. The chain is built from TRBV7-9 and TRBJ2-7; no reliable D call. Sequencing input: ileal tissue. The CDR3 DNA follows: TGTGCCAGCAGCTTAGCTAGCTTCGAGCAGTACTTC. Encoded protein: CASSLASFEQYF.